The 15 T cell receptor beta chains presented below share a single source sample, sequenced in a study of shared clonotypes between healthy human individuals. This table comes from immunoSEQ multiplex PCR, and its TCRdb copy is limited to in-frame clones, with some not included. The sample lists some 1.4 million clones; 95% to 97% were seen once. The specimen was naive CD4+ T cells sorted from blood. Subset given: CD45RA+ positively selected. The receptors originated from a man under 40 in good health.

This CDR3 reads CASSVGWDTPNTGELFF. DNA of the CDR3: TGTGCCAGCAGTGTAGGATGGGACACCCCGAACACCGGGGAGCTGTTTTTT. The chain couples TRBV2 to TRBJ2-2, with D perhaps TRBD1 (6 bases). The CDR3 is 17 residues long. Germline V CDR1 and CDR2: SNHLY, FYNNEI. Between the trimmed V and J ends, which lost 4 bases and 0 bases, there was a span of 15 bases.

V is TRBV7-9 and J is TRBJ2-1; no clear D gene. The CDR3 has 13 residues. Germline V CDR1 and CDR2: SEHNR, FQNEAQ (reference sequence). Trimming pared 0 bases from V and 6 bases from J, leaving 6 bases between. CDR3 residues: CASSLAEINEQFF. The CDR3 nucleotides are TGTGCCAGCAGCTTAGCCGAGATCAATGAGCAGTTCTTC.

The chain is built from TRBV7-2 and TRBJ2-3; 10 bases fit TRBD1. V dropped 6 bases and J dropped 6; count of bases not matched to a gene: 6. The CDR3 runs 14 residues. Germline V gene sequence: CDR1 SGHTA, CDR2 FQGNSA. This CDR3 reads CASRRQGATDTQYF. Here the CDR3 DNA reads TGTGCCAGCAGACGACAGGGGGCTACGGATACGCAGTATTTT.

This clone was seen just once. The rearrangement uses TRBV18 and TRBJ1-5; D may be TRBD1 (6 bases). Germline lookup yields CDR1 KGHSH and CDR2 LQKENI. V lost 4 bases to trimming and J lost 2 bases, with 12 bases between them. The CDR3 contains 15 residues. DNA of the CDR3: TGTGCCAGCTCACGTGACAGGTTTCGCAATCAGCCCCAGCATTTT. Its protein product is CASSRDRFRNQPQHF.

The chain is built from TRBV4-3 and TRBJ2-4; tentative D call: TRBD2 (6 bases). The V and J ends lost 0 bases and 9 bases respectively, with 15 bases between them. The CDR3 is 15 amino acids. Germline V gives CDR1 LGHNA, CDR2 YSLEER. CDR3 in DNA: TGCGCCAGCAGCCAAGAAACCCGATCAGCGGGCATTCAGTACTTC. It is translated as CASSQETRSAGIQYF.

As for this clone: The identical CDR3 is also encoded by other nucleotide sequences in the sample. The chain couples TRBV28 to TRBJ1-2; D is unclear. Germline CDR1 MDHEN, CDR2 SYDVKM. The CDR3 is made up of 11 amino acids. The ends were cut back, 4 bases at V and 4 bases at J, with 4 bases in the middle. The chain's CDR3 is CASSYSYGYTF. Written as DNA, the CDR3 is TGTGCCAGCAGTTACAGCTATGGCTACACCTTC.

This sequence joins TRBV15 and TRBJ1-1, with D possibly being TRBD1 (5 bases). Germline V gene lookup returns CDR1 LNHNV and CDR2 YYDKDF (reference sequence). Trimming removed 0 bases from V and 4 bases from J, with 15 bases in between. The CDR3 is 16 amino acids. The DNA of the CDR3 is TGTGCCACCAGCAGAGATAGAGGGGCGCTGGGCACTGAAGCTTTCTTT. Its translation is CATSRDRGALGTEAFF.

The CDR3 sequence is CASSLRPATNEKLFF. As DNA, the CDR3 is TGTGCCAGCAGCCTGAGGCCTGCAACTAATGAAAAACTGTTTTTT. This chain connects TRBV5-5 to TRBJ1-4; D unresolved. Germline CDR1 SGHKS, CDR2 YYEKEE (reference sequence). CDR3 length equals 15 residues. V was shortened by 4 bases and J by 0 bases, with 10 bases between the two germline ends.

The chain joins TRBV7-6 to TRBJ1-2; no reliable D call. V was clipped by 1 base and J by 7 bases, with 13 bases between them. This CDR3 has 14 residues. Germline V gene lookup returns CDR1 SGHVS and CDR2 FNYEAQ. The CDR3 DNA follows: TGTGCCAGCAGCTTAGACCCGGGAGATGCTGGCTACACCTTC. It translates to CASSLDPGDAGYTF.

This chain uses TRBV7-9 with TRBJ2-7; D not certain. Germline loops: CDR1 SEHNR, CDR2 FQNEAQ (reference sequence). V lost 3 bases to trimming and J lost 7 bases, with 16 bases between them. This CDR3 has 14 residues. The CDR3 bases are TGTGCCAGCAGCTTGGCGGCTTCTACGAGTGAGCAGTACTTC. Translation: CASSLAASTSEQYF.

The genes are TRBV6-6 and TRBJ2-5; 7 bases match TRBD2. CDR1 is MNHNY, CDR2 SVGAGI, per germline (reference sequence). V lost 5 bases to trimming and J lost 4 bases; unmatched junction nucleotides: 7. This CDR3 is built from 14 residues. For the CDR3, the DNA is TGTGCCAGCAGTCCCCGACTAGCCCCAGAGACCCAGTACTTC. It specifies CASSPRLAPETQYF.

The genes are TRBV6-5 and TRBJ1-4; 7 bases align to TRBD1. The CDR3 is 13 residues long. The V segment lost 6 bases and the J segment 7 bases; nucleotides outside the gene matches: 5. Per the germline V gene, CDR1 is MNHEY and CDR2 is SVGAGI. CDR3 in DNA: TGTGCCAGCAGGGGCAGGGGGGGTGAAAAACTGTTTTTT. Its protein product is CASRGRGGEKLFF.

The chain couples TRBV6-5 to TRBJ2-3; 8 nucleotides align to TRBD1. V dropped 6 bases and J dropped 4; count of bases not matched to a gene: 3. The germline V gene encodes CDR1 MNHEY and CDR2 SVGAGI. CDR3 size: 13 residues. CDR3 sequence reads: CASRRQGSDTQYF. The CDR3 coding sequence is TGTGCCAGCAGGCGACAGGGGTCAGATACGCAGTATTTT.

V usage is TRBV5-1 and J usage is TRBJ1-1, with a tentative D call TRBD1 (6 bases). The V gene lost 4 bases and the J gene lost 5 bases, with 15 bases spanning the gap. This CDR3 comprises 14 residues. Germline V gives CDR1 SGHRS, CDR2 YFSETQ. DNA for the CDR3: TGCGCCAGCAGCCCCCCCGGGGGGGCTACTGAAGCTTTCTTT. This codes for CASSPPGGATEAFF. Combining the CDR3 with reference TRBV5-1 and TRBJ1-1 gives the whole variable domain KAGVTQTPRYLIKTRGQQVTLSCSPISGHRSVSWYQQTPGQGLQFLFEYFSETQRNKGNFPGRFSGRQFSNSRSEMNVSTLELGDSALYLCASSPPGGATEAFFGQGTRLTVV.

V gene TRBV14 combines with J gene TRBJ2-5, with D unresolved. The CDR3 loop spans 15 amino acids. With 2 bases removed from V and 2 bases from J, the gap between germline ends came to 12 bases. Germline-derived CDR1 and CDR2 are SGHDN and FVKESK. Here the CDR3 reads CASSQYAGRQETQYF. The CDR3 region has the DNA TGTGCCAGCAGCCAATACGCCGGGCGACAAGAGACCCAGTACTTC.